The 10 T cell receptor beta chains below were found in one sample sequenced in a study of blood T cell repertoires in COVID-19. Using immunoSEQ multiplex PCR, the repertoire was profiled, and TCRdb retains in-frame clones only, with some absent. Of roughly 150,000 clones in the sample, more than 75% are singletons; the top ten hold 4.5% to 7.5%. The sequencing input was PBMCs or T cells enriched from blood (not recorded which). These TCRs come from a man between 35 and 55 years old who had recovered from COVID-19.

The V gene is TRBV3-1 (or the pseudogene TRBV3-2), the J gene TRBJ1-4; a possible D gene is TRBD1 (6 bases). Germline CDR1 reads LGHDT; CDR2 reads YNNKEL (reference sequence). With 3 bases removed from V and 1 base from J, the gap between germline ends came to 6 bases. CDR3 length: 14 residues. The CDR3: CASSHRGTNEKLFF. The CDR3 nucleotides read TGTGCCAGCAGCCACAGGGGAACTAATGAAAAACTGTTTTTT.

The CDR3 protein is CASSARGSGFTDTQYF. CDR3 nucleotide sequence: TGTGCCAGCAGCGCCCGGGGAAGCGGATTCACAGATACGCAGTATTTT. The chain joins TRBV11-3 to TRBJ2-3, with D maybe TRBD2 (5 bases). V was trimmed by 5 bases and J by 2 bases, leaving 17 bases between them. The germline V gene encodes CDR1 SGHNT and CDR2 YENEEA. The CDR3 extends over 16 amino acids.

CDR3 loop: CASSEFMSGLYGYTF. CDR3 in DNA: TGTGCCAGCAGTGAATTTATGTCGGGACTTTATGGCTACACCTTC. V and J are TRBV2 and TRBJ1-2, with TRBD1 as a possible D gene (5 bases). The CDR3 totals 15 residues. Germline V lookup: CDR1 SNHLY, CDR2 FYNNEI. V lost 2 bases, J lost 5 bases, and 15 bases lay in between. Supplemented by reference TRBV2 and TRBJ1-2, the full variable domain reads EPEVTQTPSHQVTQMGQEVILRCVPISNHLYFYWYRQILGQKVEFLVSFYNNEISEKSEIFDDQFSVERPDGSNFTLKIRSTKLEDSAMYFCASSEFMSGLYGYTFGSGTRLTVV.

The chain uses TRBV19 and TRBJ2-2, with 8 bases aligning to TRBD2. This CDR3 is built from 17 residues. V gave up 3 bases and J gave up 1 base; unmatched junction bases: 7. CDR1 and CDR2 (germline): LNHDA, SQIVND (reference sequence). CDR3 region: CASSIGGALGNTGELFF. For the CDR3, the DNA is TGTGCCAGTAGTATCGGGGGGGCCCTCGGGAACACCGGGGAGCTGTTTTTT.

The chain joins TRBV13 to TRBJ2-2; unclear D gene. The CDR3 is 12 amino acids. Trimming removed 5 bases from V and 8 bases from J, with 9 bases in between. From germline, CDR1 is PRHDT and CDR2 FYEKMQ (reference sequence). CDR3: CASSAYRGELFF. The CDR3 bases are TGTGCCAGCAGCGCTTACAGAGGGGAGCTGTTTTTT.

This chain uses TRBV11-2 with TRBJ2-5; the match to TRBD2 covers 9 bases. CDR1 SGHAT and CDR2 FQNNGV come from the germline V gene. Germline trimming cut 1 base from V and 1 base from J; bases unmatched to any gene: 1. CDR3 length equals 15 residues. This chain's CDR3 is CASSLGGGGQETQYF. The CDR3 nucleotides read TGTGCCAGCAGCTTAGGCGGGGGGGGCCAAGAGACCCAGTACTTC.

On this clone: Other DNA sequences in the same sample also yield this CDR3. This chain joins TRBV24-1 and TRBJ2-1; the match to TRBD2 covers 11 bases. In germline, CDR1 is KGHDR, CDR2 SFDVKD. CDR3 length: 17 residues. The junction had 9 bases not matched to a gene; V was cut back by 2 bases and J by 7 bases. The CDR3 sequence: CATSDSRLAGGSNEQFF. Written as DNA, the CDR3 is TGTGCCACCAGTGATTCGAGGCTAGCGGGGGGATCGAATGAGCAGTTCTTC.

The gene calls are TRBV3-1 (or the pseudogene TRBV3-2) and TRBJ2-5, with 7 nucleotides matching TRBD1. The V gene's germline CDR1 is LGHDT and CDR2 YNNKEL (reference sequence). This CDR3 comprises 16 residues. The J segment lost 7 bases and the V segment lost 2 bases, leaving 13 bases of the junction unmatched. The CDR3 bases are TGTGCCAGCAGCCAACCGCAGACAGGGTCGCCGGGGACCCAGTACTTC. The encoded protein is CASSQPQTGSPGTQYF.

The V call is TRBV6-5, the J call TRBJ1-1; TRBD1 agrees at 7 bases. There are 13 residues in the CDR3. V shed 11 bases, J shed 0 bases, and the junction held 6 bases outside the gene matches. Germline CDR1 is MNHEY and CDR2 is SVGAGI. For the CDR3, the DNA is TGTGCCGAGAGAACAGGGGTGAACACTGAAGCTTTCTTT. As protein: CAERTGVNTEAFF.

In its sample, this clone was seen a few times. The CDR3 DNA reads as TGTGCCAGCAGTCAACGACAGACAAGCACAGATACGCAGTATTTT. It yields the protein CASSQRQTSTDTQYF. The chain employs TRBV6-5 and TRBJ2-3, with D possibly TRBD1 on 5 matching bases. Germline values: CDR1 MNHEY, CDR2 SVGAGI. Trimming left V 5 bases short and J 0 bases short, with 12 bases between. The CDR3 length is 15 residues.